What follows describes a single T cell receptor beta chain. Source study methods: Nucleated cell counts were estimated from reference gene primer amplification. Data came from immunoSEQ multiplex PCR; TCRdb stores just in-frame clones and leaves some out. V and J calls and clone size come straight from that table; D and trimming were deduced from the DNA. The data show tens of thousands of clones, roughly 71% seen once. The data belong to a study of blood T cell repertoires in COVID-19. In the study overall: PBMCs, B-cell-depleted T cells, or T cells provided the cDNA or gDNA that made up the material.

Seattle cases were enrolled at active infection and followed longitudinally. The CDR3 runs to 13 residues. V was pared by 5 bases and J by 6 bases, with 14 bases between. The sample comprised peripheral blood. V gene TRBV12-3 or TRBV12-4 combines with J gene TRBJ2-7, with D perhaps TRBD2 (5 bases). This sequence was found in a man in his sixties with COVID-19, enrolled during active disease. The CDR3 sequence is CASSLLAHGEQYF. The CDR3 DNA is TGTGCCAGCAGTCTGCTAGCCCACGGCGAGCAGTACTTC.